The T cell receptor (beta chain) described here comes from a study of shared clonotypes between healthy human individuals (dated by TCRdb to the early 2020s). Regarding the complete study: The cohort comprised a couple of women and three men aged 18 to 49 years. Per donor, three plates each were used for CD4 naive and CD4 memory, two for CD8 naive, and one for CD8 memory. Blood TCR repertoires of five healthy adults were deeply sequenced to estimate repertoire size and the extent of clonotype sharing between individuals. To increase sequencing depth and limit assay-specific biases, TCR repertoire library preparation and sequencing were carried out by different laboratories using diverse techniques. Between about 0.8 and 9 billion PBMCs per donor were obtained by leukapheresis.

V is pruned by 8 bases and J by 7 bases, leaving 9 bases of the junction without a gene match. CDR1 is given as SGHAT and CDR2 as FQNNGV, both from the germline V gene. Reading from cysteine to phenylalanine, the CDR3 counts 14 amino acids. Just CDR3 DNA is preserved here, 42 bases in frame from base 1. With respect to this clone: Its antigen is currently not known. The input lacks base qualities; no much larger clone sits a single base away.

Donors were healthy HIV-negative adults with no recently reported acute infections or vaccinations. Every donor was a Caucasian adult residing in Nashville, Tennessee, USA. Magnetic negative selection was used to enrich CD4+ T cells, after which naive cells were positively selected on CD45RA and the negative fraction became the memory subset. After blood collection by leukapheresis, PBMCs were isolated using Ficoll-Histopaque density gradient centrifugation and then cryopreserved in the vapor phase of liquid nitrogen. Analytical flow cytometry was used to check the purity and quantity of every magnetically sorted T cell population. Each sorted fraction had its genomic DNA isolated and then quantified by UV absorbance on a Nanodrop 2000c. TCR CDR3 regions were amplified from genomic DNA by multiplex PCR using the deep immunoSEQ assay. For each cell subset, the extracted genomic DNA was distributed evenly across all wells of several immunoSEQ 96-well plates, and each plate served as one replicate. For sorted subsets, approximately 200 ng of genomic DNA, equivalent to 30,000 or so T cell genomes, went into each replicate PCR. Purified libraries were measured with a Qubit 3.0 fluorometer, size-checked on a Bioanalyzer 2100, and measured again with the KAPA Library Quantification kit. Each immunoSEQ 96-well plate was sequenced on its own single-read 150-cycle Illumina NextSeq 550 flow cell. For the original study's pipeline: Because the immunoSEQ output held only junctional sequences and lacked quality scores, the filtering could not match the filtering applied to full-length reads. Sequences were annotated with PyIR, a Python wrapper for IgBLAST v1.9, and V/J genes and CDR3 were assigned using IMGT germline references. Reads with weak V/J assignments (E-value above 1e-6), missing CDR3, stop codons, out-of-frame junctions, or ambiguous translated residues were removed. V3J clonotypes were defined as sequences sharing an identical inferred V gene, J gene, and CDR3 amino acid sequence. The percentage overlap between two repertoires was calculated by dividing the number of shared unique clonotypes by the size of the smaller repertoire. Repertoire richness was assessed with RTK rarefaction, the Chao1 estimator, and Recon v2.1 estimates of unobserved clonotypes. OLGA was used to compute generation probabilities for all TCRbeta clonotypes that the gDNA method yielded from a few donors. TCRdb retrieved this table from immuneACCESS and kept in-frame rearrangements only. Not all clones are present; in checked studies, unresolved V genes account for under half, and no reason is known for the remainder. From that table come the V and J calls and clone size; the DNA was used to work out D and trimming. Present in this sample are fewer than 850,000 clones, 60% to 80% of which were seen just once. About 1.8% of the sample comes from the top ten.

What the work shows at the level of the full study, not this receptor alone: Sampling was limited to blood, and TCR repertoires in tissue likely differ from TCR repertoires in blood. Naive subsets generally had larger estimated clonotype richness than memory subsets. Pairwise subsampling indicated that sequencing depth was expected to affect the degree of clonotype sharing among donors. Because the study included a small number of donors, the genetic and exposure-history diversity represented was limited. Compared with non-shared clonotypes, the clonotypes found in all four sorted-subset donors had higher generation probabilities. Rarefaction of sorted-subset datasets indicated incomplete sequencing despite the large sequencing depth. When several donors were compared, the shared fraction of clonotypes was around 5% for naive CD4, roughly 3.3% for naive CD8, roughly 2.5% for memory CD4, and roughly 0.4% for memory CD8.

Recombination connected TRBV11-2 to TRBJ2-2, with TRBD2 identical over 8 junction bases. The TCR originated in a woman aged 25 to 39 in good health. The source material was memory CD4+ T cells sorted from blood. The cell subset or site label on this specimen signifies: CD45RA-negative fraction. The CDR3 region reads CASPGLAGGGELFF. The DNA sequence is TGTGCCAGCCCGGGGCTAGCGGGCGGCGGGGAGCTGTTTTTT.